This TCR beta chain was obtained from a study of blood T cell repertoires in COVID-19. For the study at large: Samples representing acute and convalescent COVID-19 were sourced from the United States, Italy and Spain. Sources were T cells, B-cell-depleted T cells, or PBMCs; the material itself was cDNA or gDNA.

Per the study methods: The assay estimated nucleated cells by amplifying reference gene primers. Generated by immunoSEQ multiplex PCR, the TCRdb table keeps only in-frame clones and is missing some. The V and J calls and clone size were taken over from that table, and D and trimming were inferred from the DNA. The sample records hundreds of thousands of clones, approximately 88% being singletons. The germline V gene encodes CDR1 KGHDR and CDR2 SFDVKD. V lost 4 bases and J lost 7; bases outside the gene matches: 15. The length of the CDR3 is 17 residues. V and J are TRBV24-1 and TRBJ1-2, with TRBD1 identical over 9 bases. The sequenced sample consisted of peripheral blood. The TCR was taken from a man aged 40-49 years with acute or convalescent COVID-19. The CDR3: CATSDLTDPGQGPGYTF. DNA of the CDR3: TGTGCCACCAGTGACCTGACCGACCCGGGACAGGGTCCTGGCTACACCTTC.